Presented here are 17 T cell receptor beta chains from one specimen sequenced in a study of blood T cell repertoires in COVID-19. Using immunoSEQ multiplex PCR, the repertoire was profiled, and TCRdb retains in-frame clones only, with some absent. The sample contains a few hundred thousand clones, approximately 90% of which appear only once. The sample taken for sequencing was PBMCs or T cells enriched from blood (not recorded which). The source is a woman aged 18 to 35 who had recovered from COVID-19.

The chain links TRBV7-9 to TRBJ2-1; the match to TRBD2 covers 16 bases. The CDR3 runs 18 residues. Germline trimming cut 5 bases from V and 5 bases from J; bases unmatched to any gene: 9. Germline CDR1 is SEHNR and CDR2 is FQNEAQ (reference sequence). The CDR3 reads CASSRAGTSGGGNNEQFF. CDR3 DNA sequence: TGTGCCAGCAGCCGCGCCGGGACTAGCGGGGGGGGGAACAATGAGCAGTTCTTC. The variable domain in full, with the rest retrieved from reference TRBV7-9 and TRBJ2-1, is DTGVSQNPRHKITKRGQNVTFRCDPISEHNRLYWYRQTLGQGPEFLTYFQNEAQLEKSRLLSDRFSAERPKGSFSTLEIQRTEQGDSAMYLCASSRAGTSGGGNNEQFFGPGTRLTVL.

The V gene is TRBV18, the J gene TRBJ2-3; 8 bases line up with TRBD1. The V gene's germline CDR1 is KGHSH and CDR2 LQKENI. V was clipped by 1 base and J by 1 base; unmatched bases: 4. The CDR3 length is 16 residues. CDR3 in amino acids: CASSPQKTGGTDTQYF. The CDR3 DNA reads TGTGCCAGCTCACCACAGAAGACAGGGGGCACAGATACGCAGTATTTT.

The DNA for the CDR3 is TGTGCCAGCAGCTCCAGACTAGCGGGGAGCACAGATACGCAGTATTTT. It is translated as CASSSRLAGSTDTQYF. The V and J genes are TRBV11-2 and TRBJ2-3, with TRBD2 identical over 11 bases. After removal of 4 bases from V and 0 bases from J, the junction contained 3 bases not matched to a gene. Germline V gene data show CDR1 as SGHAT and CDR2 as FQNNGV. The CDR3 is 16 residues long.

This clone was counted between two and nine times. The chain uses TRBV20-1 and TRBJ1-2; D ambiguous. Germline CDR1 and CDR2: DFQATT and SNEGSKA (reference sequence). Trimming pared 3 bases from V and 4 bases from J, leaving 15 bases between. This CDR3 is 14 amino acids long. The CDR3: CSASGSDFGYGYTF. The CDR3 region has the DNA TGCAGTGCTAGTGGGTCGGACTTCGGCTATGGCTACACCTTC.

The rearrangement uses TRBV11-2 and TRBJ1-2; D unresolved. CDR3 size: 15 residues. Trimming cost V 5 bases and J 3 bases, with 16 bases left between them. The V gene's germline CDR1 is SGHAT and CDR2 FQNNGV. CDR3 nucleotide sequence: TGTGCCAGCAGCCGGGTTTCGAGACGAGACTATGGCTACACCTTC. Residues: CASSRVSRRDYGYTF. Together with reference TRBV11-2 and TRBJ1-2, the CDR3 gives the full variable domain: EAGVAQSPRYKIIEKRQSVAFWCNPISGHATLYWYQQILGQGPKLLIQFQNNGVVDDSQLPKDRFSAERLKGVDSTLKIQPAKLEDSAVYLCASSRVSRRDYGYTFGSGTRLTVV.

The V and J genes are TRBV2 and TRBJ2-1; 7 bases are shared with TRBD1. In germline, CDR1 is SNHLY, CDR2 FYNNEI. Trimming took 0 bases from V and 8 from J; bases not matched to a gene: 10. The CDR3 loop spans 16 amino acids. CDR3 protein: CASSEARRTGRHEQFF. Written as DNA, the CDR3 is TGTGCCAGCAGTGAAGCGCGCCGGACAGGCCGGCATGAGCAGTTCTTC. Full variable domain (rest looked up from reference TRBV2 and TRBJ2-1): EPEVTQTPSHQVTQMGQEVILRCVPISNHLYFYWYRQILGQKVEFLVSFYNNEISEKSEIFDDQFSVERPDGSNFTLKIRSTKLEDSAMYFCASSEARRTGRHEQFFGPGTRLTVL.

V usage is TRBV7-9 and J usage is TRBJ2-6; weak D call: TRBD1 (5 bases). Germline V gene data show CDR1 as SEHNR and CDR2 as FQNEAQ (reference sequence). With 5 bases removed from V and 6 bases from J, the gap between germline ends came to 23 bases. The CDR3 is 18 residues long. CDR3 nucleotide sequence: TGTGCCAGCAGCGCTCTGAGACAGTCTACTCTGACGGCCAACGTCCTGACTTTC. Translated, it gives CASSALRQSTLTANVLTF.

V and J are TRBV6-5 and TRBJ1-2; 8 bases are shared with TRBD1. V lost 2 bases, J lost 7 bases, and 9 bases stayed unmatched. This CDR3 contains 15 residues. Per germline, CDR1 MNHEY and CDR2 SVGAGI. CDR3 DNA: TGTGCCAGCAGTTACAGTGCAGGGGGCGAGGGTGGCTACACCTTC. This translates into CASSYSAGGEGGYTF.

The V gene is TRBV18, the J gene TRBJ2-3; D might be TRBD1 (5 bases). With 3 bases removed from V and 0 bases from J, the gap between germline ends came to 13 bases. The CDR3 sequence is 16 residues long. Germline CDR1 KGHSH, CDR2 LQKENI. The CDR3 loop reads CASSPWTRLSTDTQYF. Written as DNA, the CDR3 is TGTGCCAGCTCACCTTGGACACGTCTTAGCACAGATACGCAGTATTTT.

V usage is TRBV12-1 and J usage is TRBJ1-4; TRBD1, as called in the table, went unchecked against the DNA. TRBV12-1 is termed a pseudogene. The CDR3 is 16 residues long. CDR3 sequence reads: CASSFVTGHENINLFF. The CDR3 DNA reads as TGTGCCAGCAGCTTTGTCACAGGGCACGAAAATATTAACCTGTTTTTT.

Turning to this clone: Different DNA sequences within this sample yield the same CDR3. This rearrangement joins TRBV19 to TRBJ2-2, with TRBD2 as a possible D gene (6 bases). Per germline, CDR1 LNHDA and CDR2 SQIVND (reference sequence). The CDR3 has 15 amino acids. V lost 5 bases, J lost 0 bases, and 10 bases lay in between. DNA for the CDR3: TGTGCCAGTAGTGCCGGGACTGCGAACACCGGGGAGCTGTTTTTT. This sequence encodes CASSAGTANTGELFF. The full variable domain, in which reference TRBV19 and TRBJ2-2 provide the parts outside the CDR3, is DGGITQSPKYLFRKEGQNVTLSCEQNLNHDAMYWYRQDPGQGLRLIYYSQIVNDFQKGDIAEGYSVSREKKESFPLTVTSAQKNPTAFYLCASSAGTANTGELFFGEGSRLTVL.

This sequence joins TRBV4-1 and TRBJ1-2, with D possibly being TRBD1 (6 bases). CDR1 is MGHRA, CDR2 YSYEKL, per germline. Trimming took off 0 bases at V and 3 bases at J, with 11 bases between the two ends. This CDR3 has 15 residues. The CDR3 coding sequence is TGCGCCAGCAGCCAAGAGGGGGCGCAGGACTATGGCTACACCTTC. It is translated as CASSQEGAQDYGYTF.

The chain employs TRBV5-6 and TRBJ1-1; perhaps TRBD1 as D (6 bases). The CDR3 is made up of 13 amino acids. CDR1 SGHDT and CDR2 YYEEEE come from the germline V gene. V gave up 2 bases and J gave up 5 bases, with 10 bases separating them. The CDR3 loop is CASSFQGWTEAFF. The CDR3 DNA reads TGTGCCAGCAGCTTCCAGGGGTGGACTGAAGCTTTCTTT.

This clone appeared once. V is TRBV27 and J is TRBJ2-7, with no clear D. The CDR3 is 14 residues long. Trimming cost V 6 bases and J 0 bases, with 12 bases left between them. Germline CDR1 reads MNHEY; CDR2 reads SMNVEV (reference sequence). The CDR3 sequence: CASSAHGLSYEQYF. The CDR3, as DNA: TGTGCCAGCAGCGCACATGGCCTCTCCTACGAGCAGTACTTC.

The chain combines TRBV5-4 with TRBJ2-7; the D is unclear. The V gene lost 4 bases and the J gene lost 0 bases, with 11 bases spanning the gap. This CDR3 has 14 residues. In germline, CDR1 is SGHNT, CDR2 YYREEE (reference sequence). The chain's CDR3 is CASSRDPSSYEQYF. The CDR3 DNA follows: TGTGCCAGCAGCCGCGATCCTAGCTCCTACGAGCAGTACTTC.

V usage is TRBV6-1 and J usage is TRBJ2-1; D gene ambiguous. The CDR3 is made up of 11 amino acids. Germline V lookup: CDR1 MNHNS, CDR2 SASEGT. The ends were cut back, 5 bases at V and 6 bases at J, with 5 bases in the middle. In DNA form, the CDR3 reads TGTGCCAGCAGTTCTCTCAATGAGCAGTTCTTC. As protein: CASSSLNEQFF.

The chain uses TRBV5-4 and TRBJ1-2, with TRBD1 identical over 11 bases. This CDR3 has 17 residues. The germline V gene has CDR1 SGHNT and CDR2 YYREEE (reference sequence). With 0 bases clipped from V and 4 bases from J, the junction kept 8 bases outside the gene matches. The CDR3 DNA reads TGTGCCAGCAGCTTGGCCGTTGGGGGACAGGGGGGCTATGGCTACACCTTC. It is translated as CASSLAVGGQGGYGYTF.